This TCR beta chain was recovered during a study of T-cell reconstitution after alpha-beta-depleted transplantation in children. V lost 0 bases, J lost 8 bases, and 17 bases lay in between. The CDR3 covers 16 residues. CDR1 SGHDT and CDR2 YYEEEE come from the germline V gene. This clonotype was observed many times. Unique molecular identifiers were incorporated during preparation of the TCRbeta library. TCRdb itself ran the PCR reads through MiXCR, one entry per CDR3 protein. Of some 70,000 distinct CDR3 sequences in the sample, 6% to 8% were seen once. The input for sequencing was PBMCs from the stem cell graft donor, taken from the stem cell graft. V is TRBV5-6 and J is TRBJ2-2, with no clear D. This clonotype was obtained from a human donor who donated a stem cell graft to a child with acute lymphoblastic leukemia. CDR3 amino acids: CASSLVMAGPFGELFF. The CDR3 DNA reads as TGTGCCAGCAGCTTGGTTATGGCAGGCCCATTTGGGGAGCTGTTTTTT.